This T cell receptor (beta chain) was sequenced in a study of shared clonotypes between healthy human individuals. Background on the study: CD4 naive cells filled three plates per donor, CD4 memory three, CD8 naive two and CD8 memory one.

General study findings and limits: Sharing across four donors was highest in naive CD4 (roughly 5%) and lowest in memory CD8 (roughly 0.4%).

Samples underwent the assay at deep level. The DNA input per sorted-subset replicate PCR was 200 ng, corresponding to 32,000 or so T cell genomes. Some clones are missing from TCRdb's copy, which holds only in-frame ones; the method was immunoSEQ multiplex PCR. The top ten clones hold around 0.21% of a sample with roughly 810,000 clones, about 96% of them seen once. Comment on this clone: Its antigen is as yet unknown.

The naive CD8 subset, CD45RO-negative cells positively selected for CCR7, excluded terminally differentiated effector memory CD45RA+ cells. Germline loops: CDR1 LGHNA, CDR2 YNFKEQ. V lost 4 bases and J lost 0, with 9 bases in between. This CDR3 region has 14 residues. J is TRBJ1-2 and V is TRBV4-2; D is undetermined. Sequencing was carried out using naive CD8+ T cells sorted from blood. This TCR came from a man aged 25 to 40 in good health. The CDR3 reads CASSPEAANYGYTF. Written as DNA, the CDR3 is TGTGCCAGCAGCCCCGAGGCAGCTAACTATGGCTACACCTTC.